This T cell receptor beta chain was documented in a study of radiation and T cells in renal cell carcinoma. Across the study: Nephrectomy followed 15 Gy stereotactic body radiation by 4 weeks.

For this clone: Its antigen remains unknown. A junction end diverges from the germline sequence, so it may reflect a read error.

CDR3 length: 13 residues. Germline-derived CDR1 and CDR2 are PRHDT and FYEKMQ (reference sequence). Time point: baseline pretreatment blood. Treatment noted: 15 Gy SBRT to primary tumor, nephrectomy 4 weeks later. Study results and caveats: In blood, top tumor clones expanded by 2 weeks, shrinking by 4.

Assay used: immunoSEQ multiplex PCR; TCRdb lists only in-frame clones, some missing. Of tens of thousands of clones listed, over 70% are singletons. The chain combines TRBV13 with TRBJ2-2, with D uncertain. The receptor's source is a man between 60 and 75 years old with renal cell carcinoma. Material: blood, obtained from a patient whose treatment included radiotherapy and nephrectomy. The CDR3 protein is CASGLENTGELFF. CDR3 DNA: TGTGCCAGCGGCTTAGAGAACACCGGGGAGCTGTTTTTT.